A selection of T cell receptor beta chains follows, all from one sample in a study of identical twins. TCRdb re-derived calls from the 5' RACE reads in MiXCR, one entry per CDR3 protein. This table has about 220,000 distinct CDR3 sequences, around 7.6% appearing once. Separately, the same data were catalogued under a study of yellow fever vaccine responses in identical twins.

The sequenced sample consisted of CD8+ T cells sorted from blood. The receptors originated from a woman aged 18-29 years in good health. The CDR3 runs from the conserved cysteine through the conserved F or W. The D gene is left open where the match is weak. The size entry is marked missing in some rows and otherwise reads once, few, many or a size class.

abundance: few
d_gene: -
len: 14
v_gene: TRBV3-1
j_gene: TRBJ2-7
CDR3nt: TGTGCCAGCAGCCCTTGGTCCGGGCCATACGAGCAGTACTTC
CDR3aa: CASSPWSGPYEQYF

abundance: -
d_gene: TRBD1
len: 14
v_gene: TRBV27
j_gene: TRBJ2-7
CDR3nt: TGTGCCAGCAGTTTAACCGGACAGGGGTACGAGCAGTACTTC
CDR3aa: CASSLTGQGYEQYF

abundance: -
d_gene: -
len: 14
v_gene: TRBV2
j_gene: TRBJ1-5
CDR3nt: TGTGCCAGCAGTGGCGAGGGGTACGGTCAGCCCCAGCATTTT
CDR3aa: CASSGEGYGQPQHF

abundance: many
d_gene: -
len: 13
v_gene: TRBV12-3/TRBV12-4
j_gene: TRBJ1-6
CDR3nt: TGTGCCAGCAGTTTCAGTGGGAATTCACCCCTCCACTTT
CDR3aa: CASSFSGNSPLHF

abundance: -
d_gene: TRBD2
len: 16
v_gene: TRBV6-1
j_gene: TRBJ2-7
CDR3nt: TGTGCCAGCAGTCCCGCCGCGACTAGCTTTACCTACGAGCAGTACTTC
CDR3aa: CASSPAATSFTYEQYF

abundance: few
d_gene: TRBD1
len: 17
v_gene: TRBV6-4
j_gene: TRBJ2-7
CDR3nt: TGTGCCAGCCTCCGGGACAGGGAATCCTTCGGACCCTACGAGCAGTACTTC
CDR3aa: CASLRDRESFGPYEQYF

abundance: few
d_gene: TRBD1
len: 14
v_gene: TRBV5-8
j_gene: TRBJ2-2
CDR3nt: TGTGCCAGCAGCCAGACAGGGGGCAGCGGGGAGCTGTTTTTT
CDR3aa: CASSQTGGSGELFF

abundance: many
d_gene: TRBD2
len: 16
v_gene: TRBV4-2
j_gene: TRBJ2-1
CDR3nt: TGTGCCAGCAGCCAAGAGACTAGCGGGAGTGTATATGAGCAGTTCTTC
CDR3aa: CASSQETSGSVYEQFF

abundance: many
d_gene: -
len: 16
v_gene: TRBV12-3/TRBV12-4
j_gene: TRBJ1-3
CDR3nt: TGTGCCAGCAGAGTGGGTTTGGGGGACTCTGGAAACACCATATATTTT
CDR3aa: CASRVGLGDSGNTIYF

abundance: many
d_gene: TRBD1
len: 18
v_gene: TRBV4-2
j_gene: TRBJ1-5
CDR3nt: TGTGCCAGCAGCCAAGATTCCCAGGGGGCCCTTTTAAATCAGCCCCAGCATTTT
CDR3aa: CASSQDSQGALLNQPQHF

abundance: -
d_gene: -
len: 13
v_gene: TRBV20-1
j_gene: TRBJ2-5
CDR3nt: TGCAGTGCTCGGACCTGGGGGCCGGAGACCCAGTACTTC
CDR3aa: CSARTWGPETQYF

abundance: -
d_gene: TRBD2
len: 16
v_gene: TRBV7-9
j_gene: TRBJ2-7
CDR3nt: TGTGCCAGCAGCCCCCGGACTAGCGGGGGGAACTACGAGCAGTACTTC
CDR3aa: CASSPRTSGGNYEQYF

abundance: few
d_gene: TRBD1
len: 13
v_gene: TRBV2
j_gene: TRBJ1-1
CDR3nt: TGTGCCCGAGGGGGACAGGGGGACACTGAAGCTTTCTTT
CDR3aa: CARGGQGDTEAFF

abundance: medium-sized
d_gene: TRBD1
len: 14
v_gene: TRBV5-1
j_gene: TRBJ1-3
CDR3nt: TGCGCCAGCAGCTGGGACAGCTCTGGAAACACCATATATTTT
CDR3aa: CASSWDSSGNTIYF

abundance: -
d_gene: TRBD1
len: 14
v_gene: TRBV9
j_gene: TRBJ1-5
CDR3nt: TGTGCCAGCAGCGTCGGACAGGAGAATCAGCCCCAGCATTTT
CDR3aa: CASSVGQENQPQHF

abundance: few
d_gene: TRBD2
len: 15
v_gene: TRBV12-3/TRBV12-4
j_gene: TRBJ2-7
CDR3nt: TGTGCCAGCAGTCGTAGCGGGAGGGCCGTCTACGAGCAGTACTTC
CDR3aa: CASSRSGRAVYEQYF

abundance: -
d_gene: -
len: 13
v_gene: TRBV6-2/TRBV6-3
j_gene: TRBJ2-7
CDR3nt: TGTGCCAGCAGTCCTAGCGAGACCTACGAGCAGTACTTC
CDR3aa: CASSPSETYEQYF

abundance: -
d_gene: TRBD2
len: 15
v_gene: TRBV7-9
j_gene: TRBJ2-1
CDR3nt: TGTGCCAGCACGGGACTAGCGGGAGGCTACAATGAGCAGTTCTTC
CDR3aa: CASTGLAGGYNEQFF

abundance: -
d_gene: -
len: 17
v_gene: TRBV5-5
j_gene: TRBJ2-5
CDR3nt: TGTGCCAGCAGCTCCACACGCCCGGAGGTCCTCCAAGAGACCCAGTACTTC
CDR3aa: CASSSTRPEVLQETQYF

abundance: few
d_gene: TRBD2
len: 17
v_gene: TRBV3-1
j_gene: TRBJ2-7
CDR3nt: TGTGCCACACAAGCGGGAGATTCCCCTCGGTACTCCTACGAGCAGTACTTC
CDR3aa: CATQAGDSPRYSYEQYF

abundance: -
d_gene: -
len: 18
v_gene: TRBV14
j_gene: TRBJ2-3
CDR3nt: TGTGCCAGCAGCCAAGAAATGGACCCCGGTTTTGTGACAGATACGCAGTATTTT
CDR3aa: CASSQEMDPGFVTDTQYF

abundance: few
d_gene: -
len: 14
v_gene: TRBV28
j_gene: TRBJ2-1
CDR3nt: TGTGCCAGCAGTTTCGTGGAGGGGGGCAATGAGCAGTTCTTC
CDR3aa: CASSFVEGGNEQFF

abundance: -
d_gene: TRBD2
len: 17
v_gene: TRBV4-1
j_gene: TRBJ2-3
CDR3nt: TGCGCCAGCAGCCAAGCGTTAGCGGGGGCCAGGGGAGATACGCAGTATTTT
CDR3aa: CASSQALAGARGDTQYF

abundance: few
d_gene: TRBD1
len: 15
v_gene: TRBV29-1
j_gene: TRBJ2-1
CDR3nt: TGCAGCGTTGACCCCGGGACAGGGCATAACAATGAGCAGTTCTTC
CDR3aa: CSVDPGTGHNNEQFF

abundance: few
d_gene: TRBD1
len: 13
v_gene: TRBV24-1
j_gene: TRBJ2-1
CDR3nt: TGTGCCACCGAAGGACAGGTGGGGGATGAGCAGTTCTTC
CDR3aa: CATEGQVGDEQFF

abundance: few
d_gene: -
len: 15
v_gene: TRBV5-5
j_gene: TRBJ2-1
CDR3nt: TGTGCCAGCAGCTGGGGCGGGCCGGTCTTAAATGAGCAGTTCTTC
CDR3aa: CASSWGGPVLNEQFF

abundance: few
d_gene: -
len: 15
v_gene: TRBV21-1
j_gene: TRBJ2-3
CDR3nt: TGTGCCAGCAGCATAGTATCGGGTAGCACAGATACGCAGTATTTT
CDR3aa: CASSIVSGSTDTQYF

abundance: few
d_gene: -
len: 18
v_gene: TRBV20-1
j_gene: TRBJ2-1
CDR3nt: TGCAGTGCTAACGGGGCGGTTGGGCCGACTAGTACTAACAATGAGCAGTTCTTC
CDR3aa: CSANGAVGPTSTNNEQFF

abundance: -
d_gene: -
len: 12
v_gene: TRBV15
j_gene: TRBJ1-2
CDR3nt: TGTGCCACCAGCGGACGCACCTATGGCTACACCTTC
CDR3aa: CATSGRTYGYTF

abundance: -
d_gene: TRBD2
len: 13
v_gene: TRBV9
j_gene: TRBJ2-1
CDR3nt: TGTGCCAGCAGCGAGTCGCGGGGGAATGAGCAGTTCTTC
CDR3aa: CASSESRGNEQFF

abundance: few
d_gene: -
len: 16
v_gene: TRBV15
j_gene: TRBJ2-5
CDR3nt: TGTGCCACCAGAGATTTACAGGAGCTCAAAGAAGAGACCCAGTACTTC
CDR3aa: CATRDLQELKEETQYF

abundance: -
d_gene: -
len: 13
v_gene: TRBV2
j_gene: TRBJ2-1
CDR3nt: TGTGCCAGCAGCTGGGGGTTCAACAATGAGCAGTTCTTC
CDR3aa: CASSWGFNNEQFF

abundance: few
d_gene: -
len: 13
v_gene: TRBV28
j_gene: TRBJ2-2
CDR3nt: TGTGCCAGCAGTTTTTTTGTTACCGGGGAGCTGTTTTTT
CDR3aa: CASSFFVTGELFF

abundance: many
d_gene: TRBD2
len: 16
v_gene: TRBV4-2
j_gene: TRBJ2-1
CDR3nt: TGTGCCAGCAGCCAAAAAGCGGGAGGGACCTTAGATGAGCAGTTCTTC
CDR3aa: CASSQKAGGTLDEQFF

abundance: -
d_gene: TRBD2
len: 14
v_gene: TRBV20-1
j_gene: TRBJ2-3
CDR3nt: TGCAGTGCTAGGACTAGCGGGAGCGCAGATACGCAGTATTTT
CDR3aa: CSARTSGSADTQYF

abundance: few
d_gene: -
len: 16
v_gene: TRBV6-5
j_gene: TRBJ2-5
CDR3nt: TGTGCCAGCAGTTTCCTAAAACAACAGGGTGGAGAGACCCAGTACTTC
CDR3aa: CASSFLKQQGGETQYF

abundance: -
d_gene: -
len: 19
v_gene: TRBV11-1
j_gene: TRBJ2-1
CDR3nt: TGTGCCAGCAGCCTAGACACCCGCAGTGAGGAGCCCTTACACGATGAGCAGTTCTTC
CDR3aa: CASSLDTRSEEPLHDEQFF

abundance: -
d_gene: -
len: 15
v_gene: TRBV11-2
j_gene: TRBJ1-1
CDR3nt: TGTGCCAGCAGCTTAGAAAGAAAGGTGGACACTGAAGCTTTCTTT
CDR3aa: CASSLERKVDTEAFF

abundance: few
d_gene: TRBD1
len: 14
v_gene: TRBV29-1
j_gene: TRBJ1-5
CDR3nt: TGCAGCGTGGAGACAGGGGTTAGCAATCAGCCCCAGCATTTT
CDR3aa: CSVETGVSNQPQHF

abundance: many
d_gene: -
len: 15
v_gene: TRBV28
j_gene: TRBJ1-5
CDR3nt: TGTGCCAGCATTCCTCGGGGGACTAGCAATCAGCCCCAGCATTTT
CDR3aa: CASIPRGTSNQPQHF

abundance: few
d_gene: -
len: 15
v_gene: TRBV5-1
j_gene: TRBJ2-3
CDR3nt: TGCGCCAGCAGCGGGACCCCTGGGGGTCGCGATACGCAGTATTTT
CDR3aa: CASSGTPGGRDTQYF

abundance: few
d_gene: -
len: 15
v_gene: TRBV15
j_gene: TRBJ1-1
CDR3nt: TGTGCCACCAGCAGAGGATGGGATGCGGAGACTGAAGCTTTCTTT
CDR3aa: CATSRGWDAETEAFF

abundance: -
d_gene: -
len: 17
v_gene: TRBV20-1
j_gene: TRBJ2-3
CDR3nt: TGCAGTGCTAGAGATCCGGGGGAGGCCCTTGGGACAGATACGCAGTATTTT
CDR3aa: CSARDPGEALGTDTQYF

abundance: many
d_gene: TRBD1
len: 13
v_gene: TRBV20-1
j_gene: TRBJ2-7
CDR3nt: TGCAGTGCCTGGGGGACAGGGGGCGACGAGCAGTACTTC
CDR3aa: CSAWGTGGDEQYF

abundance: -
d_gene: -
len: 15
v_gene: TRBV7-8
j_gene: TRBJ1-2
CDR3nt: TGTGCCAGCAGCTTAGAGGCCGCCCCTAACTATGGCTACACCTTC
CDR3aa: CASSLEAAPNYGYTF

abundance: few
d_gene: TRBD1
len: 17
v_gene: TRBV27
j_gene: TRBJ2-1
CDR3nt: TGTGCCAGCAGTGACCCGACAGGGGCCCAATTCTACAATGAGCAGTTCTTC
CDR3aa: CASSDPTGAQFYNEQFF

abundance: -
d_gene: TRBD1
len: 14
v_gene: TRBV2
j_gene: TRBJ1-6
CDR3nt: TGTGCCAGCAGGGAGGACAGGGGCAGTTCACCCCTCCACTTT
CDR3aa: CASREDRGSSPLHF

abundance: -
d_gene: -
len: 11
v_gene: TRBV9
j_gene: TRBJ2-4
CDR3nt: TGTGCCAGCAGGGCCAAAAACATTCAGTACTTC
CDR3aa: CASRAKNIQYF

abundance: -
d_gene: -
len: 16
v_gene: TRBV3-1
j_gene: TRBJ1-4
CDR3nt: TGTGCCAGCAGCCAAGAAATGGGGTTGGCGGCTGAAAAACTGTTTTTT
CDR3aa: CASSQEMGLAAEKLFF

abundance: many
d_gene: -
len: 14
v_gene: TRBV9
j_gene: TRBJ2-5
CDR3nt: TGTGCCAGCAGCGCGAGCGGCGAGGGAGAGACCCAGTACTTC
CDR3aa: CASSASGEGETQYF

abundance: few
d_gene: TRBD2
len: 15
v_gene: TRBV10-3
j_gene: TRBJ2-1
CDR3nt: TGTGCCATCGGCACTAGCGGGAGCTCCTACAATGAGCAGTTCTTC
CDR3aa: CAIGTSGSSYNEQFF

abundance: -
d_gene: -
len: 15
v_gene: TRBV2
j_gene: TRBJ2-7
CDR3nt: TGTGCCAGCAGTTCACGAGCGGGTCCGACCTACGAGCAGTACTTC
CDR3aa: CASSSRAGPTYEQYF

abundance: -
d_gene: -
len: 20
v_gene: TRBV28
j_gene: TRBJ2-3
CDR3nt: TGTGCCAGCAGTATCACCTCCGGGACAGGCTTAGCGGGGCTTGCGGATACGCAGTATTTT
CDR3aa: CASSITSGTGLAGLADTQYF

abundance: few
d_gene: TRBD1
len: 15
v_gene: TRBV7-9
j_gene: TRBJ2-7
CDR3nt: TGTGCCAGCAGCTTAGGGGAGACAGGGTTTTACGAGCAGTACTTC
CDR3aa: CASSLGETGFYEQYF

abundance: many
d_gene: -
len: 15
v_gene: TRBV3-1
j_gene: TRBJ1-2
CDR3nt: TGTGCCAGCAGCCAAGAGACAGGAGGGATCTATGGCTACACCTTC
CDR3aa: CASSQETGGIYGYTF

abundance: many
d_gene: -
len: 15
v_gene: TRBV3-1
j_gene: TRBJ1-1
CDR3nt: TGTGCCAGCAGCCAAGAAGCACGGTTTACCACTGAAGCTTTCTTT
CDR3aa: CASSQEARFTTEAFF

abundance: once
d_gene: -
len: 15
v_gene: TRBV14
j_gene: TRBJ2-1
CDR3nt: TGTGCCAGCAGCCAAGTGGGCGTCGGATACAATGAGCAGTTCTTC
CDR3aa: CASSQVGVGYNEQFF

abundance: many
d_gene: -
len: 13
v_gene: TRBV20-1
j_gene: TRBJ1-6
CDR3nt: TGCAGTGGGGAGGGGGGGAGAAATTCACCCCTCCACTTT
CDR3aa: CSGEGGRNSPLHF

abundance: few
d_gene: -
len: 14
v_gene: TRBV7-9
j_gene: TRBJ2-7
CDR3nt: TGTGCCAGCAGCTTAGCGGTAGCCCTATCAGCGCAGTACTTC
CDR3aa: CASSLAVALSAQYF

abundance: many
d_gene: -
len: 12
v_gene: TRBV7-9
j_gene: TRBJ1-1
CDR3nt: TGTGCCAGCAGCTCGGACAGCCTGGAAGCTTTCTTT
CDR3aa: CASSSDSLEAFF